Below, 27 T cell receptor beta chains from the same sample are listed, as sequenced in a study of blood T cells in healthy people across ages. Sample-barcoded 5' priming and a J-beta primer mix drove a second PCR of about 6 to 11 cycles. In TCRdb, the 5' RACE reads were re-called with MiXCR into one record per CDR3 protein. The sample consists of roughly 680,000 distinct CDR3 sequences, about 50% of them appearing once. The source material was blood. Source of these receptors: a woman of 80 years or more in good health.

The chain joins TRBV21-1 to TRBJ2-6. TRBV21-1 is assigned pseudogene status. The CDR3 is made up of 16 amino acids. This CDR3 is CASSKNGQAGANVLTF. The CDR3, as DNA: TGTGCCAGCAGCAAAAATGGCCAGGCTGGGGCCAACGTCCTGACTTTC.

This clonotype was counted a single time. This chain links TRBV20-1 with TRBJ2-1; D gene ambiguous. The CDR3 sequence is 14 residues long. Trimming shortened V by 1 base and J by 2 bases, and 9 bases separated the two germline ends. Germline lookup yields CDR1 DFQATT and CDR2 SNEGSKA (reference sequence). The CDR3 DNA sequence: TGCAGTGCTAGAGTTGGAAAAACCTACAATGAGCAGTTCTTC. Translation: CSARVGKTYNEQFF.

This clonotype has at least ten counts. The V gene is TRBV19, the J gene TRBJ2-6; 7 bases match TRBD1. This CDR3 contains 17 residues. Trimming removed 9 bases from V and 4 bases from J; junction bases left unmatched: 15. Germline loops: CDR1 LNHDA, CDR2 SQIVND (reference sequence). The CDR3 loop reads CASRDSRGQSGANVLTF. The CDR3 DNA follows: TGTGCCAGCCGAGACTCCAGGGGACAGTCCGGGGCCAACGTCCTGACTTTC.

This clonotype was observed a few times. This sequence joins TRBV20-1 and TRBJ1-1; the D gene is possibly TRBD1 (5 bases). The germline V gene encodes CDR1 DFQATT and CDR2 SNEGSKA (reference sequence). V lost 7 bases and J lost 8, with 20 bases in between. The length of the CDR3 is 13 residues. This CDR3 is CSVPLPGTWEAFF. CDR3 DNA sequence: TGCAGTGTTCCTCTCCCGGGGACTTGGGAAGCTTTCTTT.

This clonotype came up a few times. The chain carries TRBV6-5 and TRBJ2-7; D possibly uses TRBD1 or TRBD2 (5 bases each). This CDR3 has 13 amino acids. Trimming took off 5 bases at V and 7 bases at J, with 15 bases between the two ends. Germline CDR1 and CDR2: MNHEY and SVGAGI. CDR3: CASSIGPWGEQYF. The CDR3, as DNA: TGTGCCAGCAGTATAGGGCCCTGGGGGGAGCAGTACTTC.

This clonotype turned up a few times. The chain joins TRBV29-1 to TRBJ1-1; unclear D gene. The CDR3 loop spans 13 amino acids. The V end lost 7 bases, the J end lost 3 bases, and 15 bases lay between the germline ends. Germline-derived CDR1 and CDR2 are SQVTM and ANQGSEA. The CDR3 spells CSAWRQLDTEAFF. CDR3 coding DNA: TGCAGCGCTTGGCGGCAGTTGGACACTGAAGCTTTCTTT.

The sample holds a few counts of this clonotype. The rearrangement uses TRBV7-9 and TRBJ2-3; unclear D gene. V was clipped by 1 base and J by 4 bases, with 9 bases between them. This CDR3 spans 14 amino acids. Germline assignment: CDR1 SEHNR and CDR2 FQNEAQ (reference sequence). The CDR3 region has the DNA TGTGCCAGCAGCTTAGGGCGGACGGCAGATACGCAGTATTTT. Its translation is CASSLGRTADTQYF.

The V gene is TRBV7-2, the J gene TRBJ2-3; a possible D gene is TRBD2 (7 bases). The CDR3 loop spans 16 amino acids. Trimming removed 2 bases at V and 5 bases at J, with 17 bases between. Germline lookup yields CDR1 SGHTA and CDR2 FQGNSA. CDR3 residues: CASSLSWGGGRDTQYF. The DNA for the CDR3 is TGTGCCAGCAGCTTAAGCTGGGGAGGGGGTAGAGATACGCAGTATTTT.

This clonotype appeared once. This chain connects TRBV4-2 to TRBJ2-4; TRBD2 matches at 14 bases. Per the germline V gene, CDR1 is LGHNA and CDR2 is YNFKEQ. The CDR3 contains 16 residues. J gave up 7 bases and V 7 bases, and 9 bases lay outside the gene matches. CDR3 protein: CASNNPGLAGDNIQYF. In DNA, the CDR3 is TGTGCCAGCAACAACCCGGGACTAGCGGGAGACAACATTCAGTACTTC.

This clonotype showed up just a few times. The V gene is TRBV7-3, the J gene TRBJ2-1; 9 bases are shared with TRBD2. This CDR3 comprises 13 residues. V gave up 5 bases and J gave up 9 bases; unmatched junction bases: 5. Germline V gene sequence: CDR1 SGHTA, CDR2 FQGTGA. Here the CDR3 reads CASSIAGVSEQFF. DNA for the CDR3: TGTGCCAGCAGCATAGCGGGAGTGAGTGAGCAGTTCTTC.

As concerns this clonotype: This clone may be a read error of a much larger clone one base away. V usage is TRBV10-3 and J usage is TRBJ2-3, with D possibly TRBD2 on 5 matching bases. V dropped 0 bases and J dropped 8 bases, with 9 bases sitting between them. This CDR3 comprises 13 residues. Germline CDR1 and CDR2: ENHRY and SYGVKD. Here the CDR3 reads CAISESGDGTQYF. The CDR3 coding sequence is TGTGCCATCAGTGAGTCGGGAGATGGTACGCAGTATTTT.

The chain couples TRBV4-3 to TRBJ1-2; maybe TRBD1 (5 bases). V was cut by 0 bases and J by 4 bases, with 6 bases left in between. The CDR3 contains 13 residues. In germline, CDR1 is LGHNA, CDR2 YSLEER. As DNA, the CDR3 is TGCGCCAGCAGCCAAGATGGGACCTATGGCTACACCTTC. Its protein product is CASSQDGTYGYTF.

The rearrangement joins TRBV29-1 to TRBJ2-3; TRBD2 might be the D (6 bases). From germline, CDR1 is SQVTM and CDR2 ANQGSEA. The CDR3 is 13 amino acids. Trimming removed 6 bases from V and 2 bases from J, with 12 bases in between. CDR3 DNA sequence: TGCAGCGTGGGGACTCTGAACACAGATACGCAGTATTTT. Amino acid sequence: CSVGTLNTDTQYF.

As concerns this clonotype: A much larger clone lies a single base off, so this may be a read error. CDR3 coding DNA: TGTGCCAGCACCAGGGCAGGCGCCTATGGCTACACCTTC. This sequence encodes CASTRAGAYGYTF. V usage is TRBV6-1 and J usage is TRBJ1-2; possible D gene TRBD1, 5 bases. CDR3 length: 13 amino acids. Germline V gene sequence: CDR1 MNHNS, CDR2 SASEGT. Trimming stripped 7 bases from V and 4 bases from J, with 13 bases between.

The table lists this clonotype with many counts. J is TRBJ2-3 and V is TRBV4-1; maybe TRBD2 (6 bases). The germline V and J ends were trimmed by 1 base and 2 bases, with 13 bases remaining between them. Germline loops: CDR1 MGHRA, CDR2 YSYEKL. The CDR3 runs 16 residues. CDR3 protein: CASSQVFGGITDTQYF. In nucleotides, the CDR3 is TGCGCCAGCAGCCAAGTCTTCGGGGGAATCACAGATACGCAGTATTTT.

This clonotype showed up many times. The CDR3 DNA is TGTGCCAGCAGGATGACTAGCGGGGGAACAGATACGCAGTATTTT. This sequence encodes CASRMTSGGTDTQYF. The chain is built from TRBV9 and TRBJ2-3, with 12 bases matching TRBD2. There are 15 residues in the CDR3. CDR1 SGDLS and CDR2 YYNGEE come from the germline V gene. J was trimmed by 3 bases and V by 5 bases; bases with no gene match: 4.

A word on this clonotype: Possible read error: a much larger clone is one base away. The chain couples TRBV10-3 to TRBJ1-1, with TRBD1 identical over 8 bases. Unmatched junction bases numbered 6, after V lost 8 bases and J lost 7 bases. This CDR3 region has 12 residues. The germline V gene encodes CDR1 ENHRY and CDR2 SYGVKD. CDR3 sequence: CAIPGGFGEAFF. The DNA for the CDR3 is TGTGCCATCCCAGGGGGCTTTGGTGAAGCTTTCTTT.

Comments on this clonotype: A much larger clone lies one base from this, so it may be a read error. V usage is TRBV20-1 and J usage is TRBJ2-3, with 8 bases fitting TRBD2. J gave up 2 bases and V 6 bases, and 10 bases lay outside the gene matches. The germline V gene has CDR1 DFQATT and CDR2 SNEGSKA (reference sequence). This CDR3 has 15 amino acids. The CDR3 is CSASGGRGDTDTQYF. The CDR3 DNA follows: TGCAGTGCCTCGGGAGGGCGGGGGGACACAGATACGCAGTATTTT.

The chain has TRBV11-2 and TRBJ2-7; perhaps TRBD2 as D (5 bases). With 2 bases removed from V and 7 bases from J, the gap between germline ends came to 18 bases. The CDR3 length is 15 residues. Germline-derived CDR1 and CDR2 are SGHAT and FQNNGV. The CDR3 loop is CASSLTNRERTEQYF. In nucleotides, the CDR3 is TGTGCCAGCAGCTTAACGAATAGGGAGAGGACGGAGCAGTACTTC.

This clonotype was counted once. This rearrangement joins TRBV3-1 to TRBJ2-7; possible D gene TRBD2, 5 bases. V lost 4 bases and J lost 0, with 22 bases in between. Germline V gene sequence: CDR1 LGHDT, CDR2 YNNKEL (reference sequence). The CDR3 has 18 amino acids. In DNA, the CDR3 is TGTGCCAGCAGCCGGGTCCCCCAGGAGGCAGCGGACTCCTACGAGCAGTACTTC. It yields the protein CASSRVPQEAADSYEQYF.

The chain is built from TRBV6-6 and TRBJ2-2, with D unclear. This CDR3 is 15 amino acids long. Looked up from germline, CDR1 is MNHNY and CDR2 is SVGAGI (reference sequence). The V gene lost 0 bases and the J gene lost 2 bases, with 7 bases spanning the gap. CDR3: CASSYSSSNTGELFF. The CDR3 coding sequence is TGTGCCAGCAGTTACTCGTCGAGTAACACCGGGGAGCTGTTTTTT.

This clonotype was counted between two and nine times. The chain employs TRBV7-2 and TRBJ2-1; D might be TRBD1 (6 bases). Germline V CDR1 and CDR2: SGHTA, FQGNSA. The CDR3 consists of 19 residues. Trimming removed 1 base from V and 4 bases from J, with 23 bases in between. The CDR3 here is CASSLVRVSSGQSYNEQFF. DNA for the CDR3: TGTGCCAGCAGCTTAGTAAGGGTCAGCTCCGGACAGTCTTACAATGAGCAGTTCTTC.

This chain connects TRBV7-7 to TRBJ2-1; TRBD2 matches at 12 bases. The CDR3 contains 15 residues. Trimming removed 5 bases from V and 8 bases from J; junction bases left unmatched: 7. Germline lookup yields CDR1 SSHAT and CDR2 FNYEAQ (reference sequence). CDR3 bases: TGTGCCAGCAGCCGACTAGCGGGAGCACGCGATGAGCAGTTCTTC. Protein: CASSRLAGARDEQFF.

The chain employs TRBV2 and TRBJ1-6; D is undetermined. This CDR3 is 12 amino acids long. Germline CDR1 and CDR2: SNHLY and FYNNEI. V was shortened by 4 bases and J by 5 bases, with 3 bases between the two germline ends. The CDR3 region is CASSGNNSPLHF. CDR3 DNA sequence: TGTGCCAGCAGTGGGAATAATTCACCCCTCCACTTT.

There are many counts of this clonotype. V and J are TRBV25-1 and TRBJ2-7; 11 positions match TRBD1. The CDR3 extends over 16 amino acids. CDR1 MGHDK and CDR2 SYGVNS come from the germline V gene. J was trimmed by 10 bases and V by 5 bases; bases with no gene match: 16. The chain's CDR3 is CASSPLDRGRRQEQYF. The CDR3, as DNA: TGTGCCAGCAGTCCCCTGGACAGGGGGCGACGGCAGGAACAGTACTTC.

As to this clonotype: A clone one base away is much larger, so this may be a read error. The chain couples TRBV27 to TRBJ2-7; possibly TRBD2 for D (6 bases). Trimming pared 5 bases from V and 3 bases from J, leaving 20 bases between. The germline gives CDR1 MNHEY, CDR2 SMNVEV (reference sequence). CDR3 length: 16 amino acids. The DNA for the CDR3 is TGTGCCAGCAGTGCAGGAGGGCCCCCCCTGATCTACGAGCAGTACTTC. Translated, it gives CASSAGGPPLIYEQYF.

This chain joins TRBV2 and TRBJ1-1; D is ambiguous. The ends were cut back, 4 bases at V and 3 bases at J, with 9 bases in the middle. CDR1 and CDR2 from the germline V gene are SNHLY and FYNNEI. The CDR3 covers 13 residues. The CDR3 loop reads CASSGEMDTEAFF. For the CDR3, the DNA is TGTGCCAGCAGTGGGGAAATGGACACTGAAGCTTTCTTT.